This TCR beta chain emerged from a study of Graves' ophthalmopathy and Graves' hyperthyroidism. Trimming pared 5 bases from V and 7 bases from J, leaving 20 bases between. This CDR3 region has 15 residues. The germline V gene has CDR1 LNHDA and CDR2 SQIVND (reference sequence). CDR3 regions of TCR beta were amplified from RNA transcripts. Investigators did first-round RT-PCR with HTBI primers, then second-round multiplex PCR. From the multiplex PCR reads, TCRdb called clonotypes with MiXCR, one entry per CDR3 protein. Among fewer than 650,000 distinct CDR3 sequences listed, 22% were seen once. This clonotype occurred many times.

V gene TRBV19 combines with J gene TRBJ1-2, with D possibly TRBD1 on 5 matching bases. The sample taken for sequencing was peripheral blood. This TCR derives from a woman aged 18-29 years with stable Graves' hyperthyroidism. Some clones in this sample may be carry-over from other donors' samples. The CDR3 nucleotides are TGTGCCAGTAGTGAGGCGGGGCGCTGGGAGTCTGGCTACACCTTC. This gives the protein CASSEAGRWESGYTF.